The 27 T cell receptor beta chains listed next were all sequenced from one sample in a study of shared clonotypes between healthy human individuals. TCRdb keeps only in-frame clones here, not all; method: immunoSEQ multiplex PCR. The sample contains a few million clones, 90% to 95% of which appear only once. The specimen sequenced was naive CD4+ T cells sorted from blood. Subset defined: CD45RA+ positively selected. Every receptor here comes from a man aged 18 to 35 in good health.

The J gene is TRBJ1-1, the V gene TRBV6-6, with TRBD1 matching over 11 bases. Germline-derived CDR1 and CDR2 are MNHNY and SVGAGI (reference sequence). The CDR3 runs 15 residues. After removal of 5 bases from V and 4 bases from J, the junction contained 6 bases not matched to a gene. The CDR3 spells CASSAPGTGGTEAFF. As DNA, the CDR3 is TGTGCCAGCAGTGCTCCCGGGACAGGGGGCACTGAAGCTTTCTTT.

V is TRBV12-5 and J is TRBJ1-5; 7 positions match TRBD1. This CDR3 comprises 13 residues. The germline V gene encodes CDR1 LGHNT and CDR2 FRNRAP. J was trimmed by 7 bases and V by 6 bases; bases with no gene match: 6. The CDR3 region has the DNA TGTGCTAGTGGATACGACAGGGTCCAGCCCCAGCATTTT. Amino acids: CASGYDRVQPQHF.

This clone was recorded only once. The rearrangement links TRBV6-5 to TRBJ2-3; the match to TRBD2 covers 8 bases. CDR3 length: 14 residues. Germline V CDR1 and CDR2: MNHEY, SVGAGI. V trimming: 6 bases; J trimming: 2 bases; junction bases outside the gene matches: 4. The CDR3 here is CASRIAGYTDTQYF. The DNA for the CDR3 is TGTGCCAGCAGGATAGCGGGATACACAGATACGCAGTATTTT.

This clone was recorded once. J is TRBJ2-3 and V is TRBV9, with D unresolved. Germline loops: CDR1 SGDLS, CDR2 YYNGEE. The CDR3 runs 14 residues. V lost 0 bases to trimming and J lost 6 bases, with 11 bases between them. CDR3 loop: CASSVGGWADTQYF. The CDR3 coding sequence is TGTGCCAGCAGCGTAGGGGGTTGGGCGGATACGCAGTATTTT.

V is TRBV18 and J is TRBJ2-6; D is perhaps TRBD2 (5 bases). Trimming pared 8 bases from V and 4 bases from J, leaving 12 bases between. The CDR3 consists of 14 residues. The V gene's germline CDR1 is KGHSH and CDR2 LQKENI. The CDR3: CASLNPGGANVLTF. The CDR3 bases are TGTGCCAGCCTAAATCCGGGAGGGGCCAACGTCCTGACTTTC. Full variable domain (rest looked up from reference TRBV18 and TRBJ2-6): NAGVMQNPRHLVRRRGQEARLRCSPMKGHSHVYWYRQLPEEGLKFMVYLQKENIIDESGMPKERFSAEFPKEGPSILRIQQVVRGDSAAYFCASLNPGGANVLTFGAGSRLTVL.

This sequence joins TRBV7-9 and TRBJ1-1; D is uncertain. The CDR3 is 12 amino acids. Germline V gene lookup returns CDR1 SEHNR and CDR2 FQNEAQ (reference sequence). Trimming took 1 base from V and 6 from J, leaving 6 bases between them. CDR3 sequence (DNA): TGTGCCAGCAGCTTAGGGGAAGCTGAAGCTTTCTTT. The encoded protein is CASSLGEAEAFF.

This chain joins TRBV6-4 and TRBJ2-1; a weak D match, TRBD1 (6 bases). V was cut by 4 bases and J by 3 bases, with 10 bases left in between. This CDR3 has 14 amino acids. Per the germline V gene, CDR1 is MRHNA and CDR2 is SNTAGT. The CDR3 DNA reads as TGTGCCAGCAGTGGGGGGCCTAACTACAATGAGCAGTTCTTC. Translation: CASSGGPNYNEQFF.

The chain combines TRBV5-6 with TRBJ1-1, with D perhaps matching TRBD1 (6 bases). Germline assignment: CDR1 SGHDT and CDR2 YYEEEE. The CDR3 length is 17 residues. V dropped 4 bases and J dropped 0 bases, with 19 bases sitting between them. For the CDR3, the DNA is TGTGCCAGCAGCCGGACGACAGGTACAGTCATGAACACTGAAGCTTTCTTT. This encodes CASSRTTGTVMNTEAFF.

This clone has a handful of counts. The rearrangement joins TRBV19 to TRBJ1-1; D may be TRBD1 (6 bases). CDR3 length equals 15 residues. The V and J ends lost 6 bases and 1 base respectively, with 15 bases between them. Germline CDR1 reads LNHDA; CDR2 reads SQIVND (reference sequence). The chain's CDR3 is CASRTGQSENTEAFF. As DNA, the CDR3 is TGTGCCAGTAGGACCGGACAGAGTGAGAACACTGAAGCTTTCTTT.

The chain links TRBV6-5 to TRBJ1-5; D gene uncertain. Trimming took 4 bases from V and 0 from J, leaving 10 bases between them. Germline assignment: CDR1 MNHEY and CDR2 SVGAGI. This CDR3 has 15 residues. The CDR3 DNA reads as TGTGCCAGCAGTTCCCGGCAGAATAGCAATCAGCCCCAGCATTTT. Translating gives CASSSRQNSNQPQHF.

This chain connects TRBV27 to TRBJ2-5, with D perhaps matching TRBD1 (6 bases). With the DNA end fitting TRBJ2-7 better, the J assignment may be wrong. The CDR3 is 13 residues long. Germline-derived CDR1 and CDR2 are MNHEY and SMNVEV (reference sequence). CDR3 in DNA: TGTGCCAGCAGCTATGGGACAACCTACGAGCAGTACTTC. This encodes CASSYGTTYEQYF.

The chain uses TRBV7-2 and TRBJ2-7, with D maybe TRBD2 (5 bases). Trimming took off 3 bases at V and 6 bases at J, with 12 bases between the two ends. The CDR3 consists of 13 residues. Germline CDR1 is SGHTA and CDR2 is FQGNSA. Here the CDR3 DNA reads TGTGCCAGCAGCTTTCAACTAGAGGTCGAGCAGTACTTC. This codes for CASSFQLEVEQYF.

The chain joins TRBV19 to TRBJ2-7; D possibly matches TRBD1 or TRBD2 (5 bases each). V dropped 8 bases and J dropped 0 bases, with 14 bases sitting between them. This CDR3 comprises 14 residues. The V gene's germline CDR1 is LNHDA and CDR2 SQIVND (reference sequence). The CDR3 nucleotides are TGTGCCAGTTCGAGGGGCAGTCTCTCCTACGAGCAGTACTTC. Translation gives CASSRGSLSYEQYF. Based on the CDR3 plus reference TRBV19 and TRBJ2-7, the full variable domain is DGGITQSPKYLFRKEGQNVTLSCEQNLNHDAMYWYRQDPGQGLRLIYYSQIVNDFQKGDIAEGYSVSREKKESFPLTVTSAQKNPTAFYLCASSRGSLSYEQYFGPGTRLTVT.

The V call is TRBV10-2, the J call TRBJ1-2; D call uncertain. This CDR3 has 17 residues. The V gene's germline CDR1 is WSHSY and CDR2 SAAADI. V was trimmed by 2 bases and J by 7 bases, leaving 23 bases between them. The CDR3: CASSETPFKDVVSGYTF. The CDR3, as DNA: TGCGCCAGCAGTGAGACTCCCTTCAAAGACGTTGTCAGTGGCTACACCTTC.

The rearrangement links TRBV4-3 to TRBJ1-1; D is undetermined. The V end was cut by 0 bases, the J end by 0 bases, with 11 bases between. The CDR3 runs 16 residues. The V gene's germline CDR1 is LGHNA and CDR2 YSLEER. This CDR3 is CASSQDLGILNTEAFF. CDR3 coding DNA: TGCGCCAGCAGCCAAGATTTGGGCATCTTGAACACTGAAGCTTTCTTT.

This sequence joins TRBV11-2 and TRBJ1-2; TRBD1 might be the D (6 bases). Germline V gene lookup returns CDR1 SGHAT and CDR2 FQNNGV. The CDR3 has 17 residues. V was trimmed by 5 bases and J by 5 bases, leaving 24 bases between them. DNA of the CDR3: TGTGCCAGCAGCCCCGGAACAGGGAGCTCCCCGGCATATGGCTACACCTTC. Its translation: CASSPGTGSSPAYGYTF. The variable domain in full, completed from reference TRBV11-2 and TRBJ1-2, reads EAGVAQSPRYKIIEKRQSVAFWCNPISGHATLYWYQQILGQGPKLLIQFQNNGVVDDSQLPKDRFSAERLKGVDSTLKIQPAKLEDSAVYLCASSPGTGSSPAYGYTFGSGTRLTVV.

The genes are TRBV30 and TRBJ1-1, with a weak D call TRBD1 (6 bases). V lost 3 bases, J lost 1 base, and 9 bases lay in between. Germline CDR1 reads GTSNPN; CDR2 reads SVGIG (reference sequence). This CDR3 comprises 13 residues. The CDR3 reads CAWSQDRNTEAFF. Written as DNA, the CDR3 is TGTGCCTGGAGCCAGGACAGGAACACTGAAGCTTTCTTT.

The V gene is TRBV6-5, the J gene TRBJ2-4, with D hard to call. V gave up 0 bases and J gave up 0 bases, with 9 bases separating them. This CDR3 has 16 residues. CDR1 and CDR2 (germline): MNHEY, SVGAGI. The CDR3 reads CASSYSPSVAKNIQYF. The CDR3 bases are TGTGCCAGCAGTTACTCGCCATCAGTAGCCAAAAACATTCAGTACTTC.

CDR3 sequence: CASSPMGQEPNYGYTF. The CDR3 coding sequence is TGTGCCAGCTCACCAATGGGGCAGGAGCCTAACTATGGCTACACCTTC. This rearrangement joins TRBV18 to TRBJ1-2; the D gene is possibly TRBD1 (5 bases). The CDR3 is 16 amino acids. Germline CDR1 and CDR2: KGHSH and LQKENI. The germline V and J ends were trimmed by 2 bases and 0 bases, with 13 bases remaining between them. Complete variable domain (other parts from reference TRBV18 and TRBJ1-2): NAGVMQNPRHLVRRRGQEARLRCSPMKGHSHVYWYRQLPEEGLKFMVYLQKENIIDESGMPKERFSAEFPKEGPSILRIQQVVRGDSAAYFCASSPMGQEPNYGYTFGSGTRLTVV.

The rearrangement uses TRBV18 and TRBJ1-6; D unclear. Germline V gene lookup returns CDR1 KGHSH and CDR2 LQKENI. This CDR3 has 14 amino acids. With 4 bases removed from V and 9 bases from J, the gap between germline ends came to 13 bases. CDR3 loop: CASSQNLIISPLHF. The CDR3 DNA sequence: TGTGCCAGCTCACAAAACTTGATCATTTCACCCCTCCACTTT.

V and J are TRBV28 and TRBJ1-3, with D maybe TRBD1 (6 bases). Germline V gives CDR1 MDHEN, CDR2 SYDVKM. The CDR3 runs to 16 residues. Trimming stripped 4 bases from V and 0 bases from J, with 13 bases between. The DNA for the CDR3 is TGTGCCAGCAGTTCCCGGGACATTCGCTCTGGAAACACCATATATTTT. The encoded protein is CASSSRDIRSGNTIYF.

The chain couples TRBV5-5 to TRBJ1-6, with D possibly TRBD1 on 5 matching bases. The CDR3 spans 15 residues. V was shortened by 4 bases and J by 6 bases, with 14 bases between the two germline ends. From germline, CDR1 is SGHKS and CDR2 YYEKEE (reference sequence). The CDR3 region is CASSPGPRGNSPLHF. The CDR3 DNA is TGTGCCAGCAGCCCCGGGCCTAGGGGTAATTCACCCCTCCACTTT. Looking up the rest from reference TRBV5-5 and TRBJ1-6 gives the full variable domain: DAGVTQSPTHLIKTRGQQVTLRCSPISGHKSVSWYQQVLGQGPQFIFQYYEKEERGRGNFPDRFSARQFPNYSSELNVNALLLGDSALYLCASSPGPRGNSPLHFGNGTRLTVT.

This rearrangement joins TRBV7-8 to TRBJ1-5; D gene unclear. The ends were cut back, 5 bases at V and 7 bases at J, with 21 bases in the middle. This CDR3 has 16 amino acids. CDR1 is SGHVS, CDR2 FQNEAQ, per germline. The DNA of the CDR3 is TGTGCCAGCAGCCCCCAGACACAACTCCTGGGGCAGCCCCAGCATTTT. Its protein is CASSPQTQLLGQPQHF.

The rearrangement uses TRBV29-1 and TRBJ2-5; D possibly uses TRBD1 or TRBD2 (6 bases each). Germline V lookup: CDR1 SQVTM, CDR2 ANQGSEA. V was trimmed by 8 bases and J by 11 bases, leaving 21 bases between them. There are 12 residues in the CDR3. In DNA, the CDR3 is TGCAGCACCAGGAGGGGGGAAACAGAGCAGTACTTC. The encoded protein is CSTRRGETEQYF.

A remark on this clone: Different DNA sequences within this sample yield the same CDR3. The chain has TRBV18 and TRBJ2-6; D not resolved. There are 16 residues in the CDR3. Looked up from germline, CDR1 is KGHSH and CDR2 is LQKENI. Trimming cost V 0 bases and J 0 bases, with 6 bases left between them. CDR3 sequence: CASSPPGSSGANVLTF. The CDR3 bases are TGTGCCAGCTCACCACCGGGCAGCTCTGGGGCCAACGTCCTGACTTTC.

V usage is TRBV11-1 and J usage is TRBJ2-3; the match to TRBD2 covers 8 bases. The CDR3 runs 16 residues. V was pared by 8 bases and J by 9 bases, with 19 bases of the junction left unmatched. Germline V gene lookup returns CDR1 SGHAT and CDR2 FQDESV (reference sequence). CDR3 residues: CASGDWGRGAPGTQYF. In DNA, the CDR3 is TGTGCCAGCGGGGACTGGGGGCGGGGGGCCCCCGGGACGCAGTATTTT.

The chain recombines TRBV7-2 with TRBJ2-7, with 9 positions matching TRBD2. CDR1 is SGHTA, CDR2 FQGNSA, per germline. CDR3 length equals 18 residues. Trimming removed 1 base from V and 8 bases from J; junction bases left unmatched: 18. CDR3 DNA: TGTGCCAGCAGCTTAGGGCAGGGGATTAGCGGGAGCTCCAACAAGCAGTACTTC. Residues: CASSLGQGISGSSNKQYF.